This TCR beta chain was profiled in a study of glioma-infiltrating T cells after dendritic cell vaccination. Across the whole study: Dendritic cells derived from monocytes and pulsed with autologous tumor lysate formed the vaccine.

Noted time point: after dendritic cell vaccination, including at tumor progression/relapse. The immunoSEQ assay amplified TCRB CDR3 from up to roughly 2 ug DNA. Here immunoSEQ multiplex PCR was the method, and the copy in TCRdb shows in-frame clones only, minus some. The sample has 65,000 or so clones; roughly nine tenths are singletons. Germline-derived CDR1 and CDR2 are SGHTA and FQGNSA. The V gene lost 0 bases and the J gene lost 4 bases, with 7 bases spanning the gap. The CDR3 has 13 residues. The receptor's source is a human donor with glioblastoma. The chain uses TRBV7-2 and TRBJ2-7; D ambiguous. This specimen was blood, taken after dendritic cell vaccination. The CDR3 sequence is CASSLATEYEQYF. The CDR3 bases are TGTGCCAGCAGCTTAGCCACAGAGTACGAGCAGTACTTC.